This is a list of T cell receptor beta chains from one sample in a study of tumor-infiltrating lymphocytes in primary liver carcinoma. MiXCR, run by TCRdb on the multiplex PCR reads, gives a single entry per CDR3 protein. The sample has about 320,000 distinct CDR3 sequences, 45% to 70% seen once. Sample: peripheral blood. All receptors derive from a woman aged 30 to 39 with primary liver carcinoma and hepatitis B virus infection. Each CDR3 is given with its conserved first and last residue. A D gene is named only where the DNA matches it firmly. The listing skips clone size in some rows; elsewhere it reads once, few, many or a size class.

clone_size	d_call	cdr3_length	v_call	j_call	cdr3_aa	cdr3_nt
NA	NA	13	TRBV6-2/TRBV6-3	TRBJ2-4	CATSSVAKNVQYF	TGTGCCACAAGTTCCGTAGCCAAAAACGTTCAGTACTTC
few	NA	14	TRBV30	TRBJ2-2	CAWTRDLGTGELFF	TGTGCCTGGACCCGGGACCTAGGAACCGGGGAGCTGTTTTTT
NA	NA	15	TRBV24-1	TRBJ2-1	CATSSSRPAYNEQFF	TGTGCCACCAGTTCGTCGAGACCGGCCTACAATGAGCAGTTCTTC
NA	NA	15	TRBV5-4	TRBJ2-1	CASSPQLGGGYEQFF	TGTGCCAGCAGCCCGCAGCTAGGGGGTGGGTATGAGCAATTCTTC
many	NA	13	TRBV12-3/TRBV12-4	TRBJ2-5	CASRPPLAETQYF	TGTGCCAGCAGACCACCCTTGGCAGAGACCCAGTACTTC
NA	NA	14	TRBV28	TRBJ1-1	CASSFFGRSTEAFF	TGTGCCAGCAGCTTCTTTGGGAGAAGTACTGAAGCTTTCTTT
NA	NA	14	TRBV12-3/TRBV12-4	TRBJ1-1	CASSLVDLNTETFF	TGTGCCAGCAGTTTAGTAGACCTGAACACCGAAACTTTCTTT
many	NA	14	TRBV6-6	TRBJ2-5	CASSKDSLGGTQYF	TGTGCCAGCAGCAAGGACAGCTTAGGGGGGACCCAGTACTTC
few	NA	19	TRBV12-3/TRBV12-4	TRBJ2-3	CASSFSPLAEWRGSDTQYF	TGTGCCAGCAGTTTTTCCCCTCTAGCGGAGTGGAGGGGGTCAGATACGCAGTATTTT
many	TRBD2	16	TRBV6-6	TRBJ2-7	CASRPSGDLRSYEQYF	TGTGCCAGCAGGCCCAGCGGGGATCTCCGCTCCTACGAGCAGTACTTC
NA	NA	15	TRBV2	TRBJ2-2	CASSLGLENTGELFF	TGTGCCAGCTCCCTGGGGCTCGAGAACACCGGGGAGCTGTTTTTT
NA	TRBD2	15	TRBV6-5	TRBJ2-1	CASSYGLVRNNEQFF	TGTGCCAGCAGTTATGGACTAGTGCGAAACAATGAGCAGTTCTTC
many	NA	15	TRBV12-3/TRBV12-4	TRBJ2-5	CASSSWGLLQETQYF	TGTGCCAGCAGTTCGTGGGGATTACTCCAGGAGACCCAGTACTTC
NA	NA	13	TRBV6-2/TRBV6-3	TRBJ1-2	CASRDSSTGGYTF	TGTGCCAGCAGGGACTCTTCTACTGGCGGCTACACCTTC
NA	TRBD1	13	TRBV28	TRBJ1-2	CASGAGQFYGYTF	TGTGCCAGCGGTGCGGGACAGTTCTATGGCTATACCTTC
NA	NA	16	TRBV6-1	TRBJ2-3	CASSPPVGGFVDTQYF	TGTGCCAGCAGTCCCCCGGTGGGAGGTTTCGTAGATACGCAGTATTTT
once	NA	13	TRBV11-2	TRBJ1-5	CASSTGGNQPQHF	TGTGCCAGCAGCACCGGTGGCAATCAGCCCCAGCATTTC
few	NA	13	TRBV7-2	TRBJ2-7	CASSSVPGVIPYF	TGTGCCAGCAGCTCCGTTCCAGGGGTGATTCCGTACTTC
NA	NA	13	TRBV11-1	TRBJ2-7	CASSILADCEQYF	TGTGCCAGCAGCATCCTGGCGGATTGCGAGCAGTACTTC
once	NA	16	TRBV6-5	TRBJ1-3	CTSNPRSGGSRNTIYF	TGTACCAGCAATCCACGATCAGGCGGGTCCCGAAACACCATATATTTT
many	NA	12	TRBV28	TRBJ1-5	CASSLGRQPQHF	TGTGCCAGCAGTTTGGGTCGGCAGCCCCAGCATTTT
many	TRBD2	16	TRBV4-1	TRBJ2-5	CASSQLAGGVQETQYF	TGCGCCAGCAGCCAACTAGCGGGAGGTGTACAAGAGACCCAGTACTTC